These 28 T cell receptor beta chains share one sample of origin, sequenced in a study of blood T cell repertoires in COVID-19. Repertoires were generated with immunoSEQ multiplex PCR, while TCRdb's copy carries only in-frame clones and drops some. The sample lists tens of thousands of clones; 80% to 90% were seen once. Material: peripheral blood. The receptors originated from a woman aged 80 or over with active COVID-19.

V and J are TRBV7-3 and TRBJ1-6, with 9 bases lining up with TRBD1. Looked up from germline, CDR1 is SGHTA and CDR2 is FQGTGA. The CDR3 has 15 residues. The J segment lost 7 bases and the V segment lost 4 bases, leaving 5 bases of the junction unmatched. The CDR3: CASSSRGQGNSPLHF. CDR3 DNA sequence: TGTGCCAGCAGCTCAAGGGGACAGGGCAATTCACCCCTCCACTTT. Full variable domain (missing parts from reference TRBV7-3 and TRBJ1-6): GAGVSQTPSNKVTEKGKYVELRCDPISGHTALYWYRQSLGQGPEFLIYFQGTGAADDSGLPNDRFFAVRPEGSVSTLKIQRTERGDSAVYLCASSSRGQGNSPLHFGNGTRLTVT.

The V and J genes are TRBV3-1 (or the pseudogene TRBV3-2) and TRBJ2-2, with a possible D match to TRBD1 (5 bases). Trimming removed 6 bases from V and 5 bases from J, with 7 bases in between. This CDR3 has 12 amino acids. Germline CDR1 and CDR2: LGHDT and YNNKEL (reference sequence). Here the CDR3 DNA reads TGTGCCAGCAGTCAGGGTACCGGGGAGCTGTTTTTT. The encoded protein is CASSQGTGELFF.

J is TRBJ1-3 and V is TRBV29-1; 8 bases are shared with TRBD1. The CDR3 loop spans 14 amino acids. Germline lookup yields CDR1 SQVTM and CDR2 ANQGSEA. Trimming removed 7 bases from V and 0 bases from J; junction bases left unmatched: 5. CDR3 coding DNA: TGCAGCGCGCGGACAGGGAACTCTGGAAACACCATATATTTT. Its translation is CSARTGNSGNTIYF.

This clone was observed a few times. The rearrangement links TRBV6-2 or TRBV6-3 to TRBJ1-1, with 9 bases fitting TRBD1. After removal of 1 base from V and 2 bases from J, the junction contained 5 bases not matched to a gene. The CDR3 has 16 residues. CDR1 is MNHEY, CDR2 SVGEGT, per germline. CDR3 in DNA: TGTGCCAGCAGTTACTTCCGGGACAGGGTTAACACTGAAGCTTTCTTT. As protein: CASSYFRDRVNTEAFF.

J is TRBJ1-5 and V is TRBV19; 7 positions agree with TRBD1. After removal of 5 bases from V and 6 bases from J, the junction contained 10 bases not matched to a gene. Germline V gene sequence: CDR1 LNHDA, CDR2 SQIVND (reference sequence). The CDR3 length is 15 residues. The CDR3 nucleotides read TGTGCCAGTAGTTACGACAGGGCGTCGGGTCAGCCCCAGCATTTT. Encoded protein: CASSYDRASGQPQHF.

The CDR3 DNA is TGTGCCAGCAGCCTTGACCGGGGACAGCGCAATCAGCCCCAGCATTTT. Its translation is CASSLDRGQRNQPQHF. The chain has TRBV5-8 and TRBJ1-5, with 7 bases matching TRBD1. The V gene's germline CDR1 is SGHTS and CDR2 YDEGEE. Germline trimming cut 4 bases from V and 2 bases from J; bases unmatched to any gene: 9. This CDR3 region has 16 residues.

This clone was seen only a few times. The chain has TRBV27 and TRBJ2-7; 15 nucleotides match TRBD2. The germline V gene encodes CDR1 MNHEY and CDR2 SMNVEV (reference sequence). The CDR3 runs 12 residues. Trimming cost V 8 bases and J 9 bases; bases outside gene matches: 2. CDR3 coding DNA: TGTGCCAGCCTGGGACTAGCGGGAGGGCAGTACTTC. It specifies CASLGLAGGQYF.

The chain couples TRBV9 to TRBJ2-1, with D perhaps TRBD2 (5 bases). Trimming took off 2 bases at V and 4 bases at J, with 13 bases between the two ends. CDR1 SGDLS and CDR2 YYNGEE come from the germline V gene. This CDR3 region has 15 residues. CDR3 in DNA: TGTGCCAGCAGCGTCAACGCCGGGGAGTACAATGAGCAGTTCTTC. This sequence encodes CASSVNAGEYNEQFF.

This clone was counted between two and nine times. V gene TRBV15 combines with J gene TRBJ2-7, with 8 positions matching TRBD2. After removal of 8 bases from V and 5 bases from J, the junction contained 8 bases not matched to a gene. CDR1 and CDR2 (germline): LNHNV, YYDKDF (reference sequence). This CDR3 is 13 amino acids long. CDR3 coding DNA: TGTGCCACCGATAGCGGGATGGGTGACGAGCAGTACTTC. Translating gives CATDSGMGDEQYF.

The chain is built from TRBV29-1 and TRBJ1-2; D is unresolved. Germline V gene data show CDR1 as SQVTM and CDR2 as ANQGSEA. V dropped 4 bases and J dropped 3 bases, with 12 bases sitting between them. CDR3 length: 13 amino acids. The CDR3 region is CSVGRGSHYGYTF. CDR3 coding DNA: TGCAGCGTTGGGCGGGGTTCCCACTATGGCTACACCTTC.

This chain connects TRBV9 to TRBJ2-3, with D maybe TRBD2 (5 bases). Trimming shortened V by 1 base and J by 2 bases, and 11 bases separated the two germline ends. This CDR3 region has 15 residues. CDR1 and CDR2 (germline): SGDLS, YYNGEE. CDR3 sequence reads: CASSVWERHTDTQYF. The CDR3 nucleotides read TGTGCCAGCAGCGTATGGGAGCGGCACACAGATACGCAGTATTTT.

The V and J genes are TRBV5-4 and TRBJ1-4; D call uncertain. The CDR3 length is 15 residues. Trimming cost V 4 bases and J 6 bases, with 16 bases left between them. Germline V gene lookup returns CDR1 SGHNT and CDR2 YYREEE (reference sequence). CDR3 in amino acids: CASSPTATSYEKLFF. In DNA form, the CDR3 reads TGTGCCAGCAGCCCGACCGCGACAAGCTATGAAAAACTGTTTTTT.

This chain uses TRBV11-2 with TRBJ2-1; TRBD1 agrees at 7 bases. The CDR3 is 12 amino acids. Germline lookup yields CDR1 SGHAT and CDR2 FQNNGV. V dropped 5 bases and J dropped 12; count of bases not matched to a gene: 7. The CDR3 protein is CASSPGRDRQFF. In DNA form, the CDR3 reads TGTGCCAGCAGCCCCGGACGGGACAGGCAGTTCTTC. Using reference TRBV11-2 and TRBJ2-1 for the parts outside the CDR3, the full variable domain is EAGVAQSPRYKIIEKRQSVAFWCNPISGHATLYWYQQILGQGPKLLIQFQNNGVVDDSQLPKDRFSAERLKGVDSTLKIQPAKLEDSAVYLCASSPGRDRQFFGPGTRLTVL.

CDR3 amino acids: CASSYDRGNYGYTF. The CDR3 DNA reads TGTGCCAGCAGTTACGACAGGGGGAACTATGGCTACACCTTC. The chain employs TRBV6-5 and TRBJ1-2, with 9 bases that match TRBD1. Germline trimming cut 2 bases from V and 2 bases from J; bases unmatched to any gene: 0. The germline gives CDR1 MNHEY, CDR2 SVGAGI. The CDR3 consists of 14 residues.

This chain joins TRBV5-4 and TRBJ2-1; the match to TRBD2 covers 9 bases. This CDR3 has 15 residues. Germline V gene lookup returns CDR1 SGHNT and CDR2 YYREEE (reference sequence). With 10 bases clipped from V and 0 bases from J, the junction kept 8 bases outside the gene matches. CDR3 amino acids: CAVRKTSGSYNEQFF. CDR3 DNA: TGTGCCGTCAGGAAGACTAGCGGCTCCTACAATGAGCAGTTCTTC.

The rearrangement links TRBV5-4 to TRBJ1-4, with 7 bases aligning to TRBD1. The CDR3 has 13 amino acids. Trimming at V came to 5 bases and at J to 5 bases, leaving 3 bases not matched to a gene. Germline CDR1 is SGHNT and CDR2 is YYREEE (reference sequence). Here the CDR3 reads CASRDRWNEKLFF. The CDR3 DNA follows: TGTGCCAGCAGGGACAGGTGGAATGAAAAACTGTTTTTT.

The chain employs TRBV6-6 and TRBJ1-2, with 12 nucleotides matching TRBD1. CDR1 MNHNY and CDR2 SVGAGI come from the germline V gene (reference sequence). The CDR3 extends over 14 amino acids. V dropped 6 bases and J dropped 6; count of bases not matched to a gene: 5. The CDR3 sequence: CASSPGQGAHGYTF. The CDR3 nucleotides are TGTGCCAGCAGCCCGGGACAGGGGGCGCATGGCTACACCTTC.

The CDR3 loop is CASSSGLVVGLTNTGELFF. CDR3 nucleotides: TGTGCCAGCAGCTCGGGACTAGTCGTAGGGCTAACGAACACCGGGGAGCTGTTTTTT. V gene TRBV5-6 combines with J gene TRBJ2-2; 8 bases line up with TRBD2. Germline V lookup: CDR1 SGHDT, CDR2 YYEEEE. The CDR3 contains 19 residues. Unmatched junction bases numbered 13, after V lost 3 bases and J lost 0 bases.

The gene calls are TRBV5-6 and TRBJ2-5, with D maybe TRBD1 (6 bases). Trimming stripped 3 bases from V and 4 bases from J, with 13 bases between. Germline-derived CDR1 and CDR2 are SGHDT and YYEEEE. The CDR3 contains 14 residues. This CDR3 is CASSSQGLGETQYF. CDR3 nucleotide sequence: TGTGCCAGCAGCTCTCAGGGGTTAGGAGAGACCCAGTACTTC.

This clone was seen a single time. V and J are TRBV6-5 and TRBJ1-2, with 7 bases fitting TRBD1. In germline, CDR1 is MNHEY, CDR2 SVGAGI. Losses at the gene ends were 6 bases for V and 3 bases for J; bases not matched to a gene: 7. This CDR3 comprises 14 residues. The CDR3 here is CASRRTDRDYGYTF. Here the CDR3 DNA reads TGTGCCAGCAGGAGGACCGACAGGGACTATGGCTACACCTTC.

The V gene is TRBV18, the J gene TRBJ2-7, with 10 bases lining up with TRBD1. Losses at the gene ends were 5 bases for V and 6 bases for J; bases not matched to a gene: 13. Germline loops: CDR1 KGHSH, CDR2 LQKENI. The CDR3 is made up of 16 amino acids. CDR3 sequence reads: CASSSIAGTGAGEQYF. CDR3 bases: TGTGCCAGCTCATCAATTGCCGGGACAGGGGCCGGCGAGCAGTACTTC.

This clone was seen a single time. The chain links TRBV27 to TRBJ2-7; 9 bases are shared with TRBD1. The J segment lost 5 bases and the V segment lost 5 bases, leaving 10 bases of the junction unmatched. Germline-derived CDR1 and CDR2 are MNHEY and SMNVEV (reference sequence). The CDR3 length is 15 residues. The DNA for the CDR3 is TGTGCCAGCAGTGACCCCGGGACAGGGTCCGACGAGCAGTACTTC. It translates to CASSDPGTGSDEQYF.

The chain has TRBV19 and TRBJ1-2, with TRBD1 identical over 9 bases. The V segment lost 6 bases and the J segment 3 bases; nucleotides outside the gene matches: 5. The CDR3 contains 14 residues. CDR1 and CDR2 from the germline V gene are LNHDA and SQIVND (reference sequence). Here the CDR3 reads CASSGTGYYYGYTF. The DNA of the CDR3 is TGTGCCAGTAGCGGGACAGGGTATTACTATGGCTACACCTTC.

This clone was observed a single time. The V gene is TRBV3-1 (or the pseudogene TRBV3-2), the J gene TRBJ2-1; D may be TRBD2 (6 bases). In germline, CDR1 is LGHDT, CDR2 YNNKEL (reference sequence). The CDR3 runs 15 residues. The ends were cut back, 4 bases at V and 1 base at J, with 11 bases in the middle. CDR3 amino acids: CASSRPGLSYNEQFF. DNA of the CDR3: TGTGCCAGCAGCCGCCCGGGACTTTCCTACAATGAGCAGTTCTTC.

The chain employs TRBV7-2 and TRBJ1-2; possible D gene TRBD1, 6 bases. CDR3 size: 15 residues. Germline V gene lookup returns CDR1 SGHTA and CDR2 FQGNSA. Between the trimmed V and J ends, which lost 1 base and 6 bases, there was a span of 15 bases. CDR3 sequence: CASSLDRAGWDGYTF. The CDR3 nucleotides are TGTGCCAGCAGCTTAGACAGGGCAGGGTGGGATGGCTACACCTTC.

The chain couples TRBV28 to TRBJ1-1; unclear D gene. Germline V gene data show CDR1 as MDHEN and CDR2 as SYDVKM. V was pared by 6 bases and J by 5 bases, with 19 bases between. CDR3 length: 15 residues. The CDR3 is CASRTPISDNTEAFF. For the CDR3, the DNA is TGTGCCAGCAGGACACCCATCTCAGACAATACTGAAGCTTTCTTT.

The gene calls are TRBV19 and TRBJ1-2; D gene ambiguous. The CDR3 loop spans 14 amino acids. V was cut by 7 bases and J by 7 bases, with 19 bases left in between. Germline V gene data show CDR1 as LNHDA and CDR2 as SQIVND (reference sequence). In DNA, the CDR3 is TGTGCCAGTACCCCCCTCGGGGAAGGAGGTGGCTACACCTTC. It encodes CASTPLGEGGGYTF.

The V and J genes are TRBV5-6 and TRBJ1-5; D not resolved. The ends were cut back, 1 base at V and 7 bases at J, with 15 bases in the middle. From germline, CDR1 is SGHDT and CDR2 YYEEEE. There are 15 residues in the CDR3. In DNA, the CDR3 is TGTGCCAGCAGCTTGTACACAGCCGTTGGACAGCCCCAGCATTTT. This translates into CASSLYTAVGQPQHF.